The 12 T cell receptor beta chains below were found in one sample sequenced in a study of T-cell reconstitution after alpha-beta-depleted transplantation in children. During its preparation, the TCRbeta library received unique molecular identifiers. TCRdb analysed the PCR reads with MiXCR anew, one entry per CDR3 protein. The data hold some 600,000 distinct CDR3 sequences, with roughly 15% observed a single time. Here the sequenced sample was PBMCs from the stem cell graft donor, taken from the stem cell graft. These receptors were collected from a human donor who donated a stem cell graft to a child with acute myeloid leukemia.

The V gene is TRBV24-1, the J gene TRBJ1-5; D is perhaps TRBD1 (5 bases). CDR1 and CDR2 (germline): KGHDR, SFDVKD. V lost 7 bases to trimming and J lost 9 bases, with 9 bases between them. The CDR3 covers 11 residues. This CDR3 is CATRGEGPQHF. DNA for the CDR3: TGTGCCACCAGGGGGGAAGGGCCCCAGCATTTT.

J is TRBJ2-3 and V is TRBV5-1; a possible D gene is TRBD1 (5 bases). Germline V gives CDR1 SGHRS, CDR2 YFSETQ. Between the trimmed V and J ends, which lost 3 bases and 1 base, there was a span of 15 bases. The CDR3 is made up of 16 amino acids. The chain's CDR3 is CASSSRNTGGTDTQYF. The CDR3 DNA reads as TGCGCCAGCAGCTCGCGTAATACAGGAGGCACAGATACGCAGTATTTT.

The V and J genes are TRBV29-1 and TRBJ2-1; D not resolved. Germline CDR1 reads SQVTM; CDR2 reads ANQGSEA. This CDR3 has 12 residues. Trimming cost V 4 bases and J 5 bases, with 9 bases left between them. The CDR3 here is CSVGDNHNEQFF. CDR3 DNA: TGCAGCGTTGGTGACAACCACAATGAGCAGTTCTTC.

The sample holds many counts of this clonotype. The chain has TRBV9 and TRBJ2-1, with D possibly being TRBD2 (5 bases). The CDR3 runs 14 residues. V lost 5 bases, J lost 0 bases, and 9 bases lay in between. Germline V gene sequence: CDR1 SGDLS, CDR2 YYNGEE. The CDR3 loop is CASRPGSSYNEQFF. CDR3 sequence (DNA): TGTGCCAGCAGACCGGGGAGCTCCTACAATGAGCAGTTCTTC.

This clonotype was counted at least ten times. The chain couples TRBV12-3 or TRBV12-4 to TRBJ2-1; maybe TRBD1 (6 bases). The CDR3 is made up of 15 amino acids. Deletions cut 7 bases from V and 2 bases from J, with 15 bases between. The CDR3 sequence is CASTPLAGAYNEQFF. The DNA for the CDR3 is TGTGCCAGCACCCCTCTAGCAGGGGCCTACAATGAGCAGTTCTTC.

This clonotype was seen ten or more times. The CDR3 loop is CASSRDYRAGELFF. For the CDR3, the DNA is TGTGCCAGCAGTCGTGATTACAGGGCCGGGGAGCTGTTTTTT. The gene calls are TRBV12-3 or TRBV12-4 and TRBJ2-2, with a tentative D call TRBD1 (6 bases). Trimming removed 5 bases from V and 6 bases from J, with 13 bases in between. The CDR3 has 14 amino acids.

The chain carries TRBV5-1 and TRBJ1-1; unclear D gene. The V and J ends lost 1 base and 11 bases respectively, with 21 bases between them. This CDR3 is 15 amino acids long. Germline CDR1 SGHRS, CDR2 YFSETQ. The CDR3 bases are TGCGCCAGCAGCTTGTTCCCCGAGTCTTCTGGATGGGCTTTCTTT. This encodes CASSLFPESSGWAFF. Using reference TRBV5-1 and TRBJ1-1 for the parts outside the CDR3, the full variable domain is KAGVTQTPRYLIKTRGQQVTLSCSPISGHRSVSWYQQTPGQGLQFLFEYFSETQRNKGNFPGRFSGRQFSNSRSEMNVSTLELGDSALYLCASSLFPESSGWAFFGQGTRLTVV.

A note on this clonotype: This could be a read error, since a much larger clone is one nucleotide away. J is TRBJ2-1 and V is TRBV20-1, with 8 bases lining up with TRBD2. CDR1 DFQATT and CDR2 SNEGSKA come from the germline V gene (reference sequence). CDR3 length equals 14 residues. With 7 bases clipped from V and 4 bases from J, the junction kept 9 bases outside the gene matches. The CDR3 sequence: CSVSSGGSYNEQFF. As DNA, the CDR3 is TGCAGTGTTTCGAGCGGGGGCTCGTACAATGAGCAGTTCTTC.

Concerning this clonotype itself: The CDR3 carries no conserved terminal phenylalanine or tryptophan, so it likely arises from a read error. The CDR3: CASSLQARDFSGANVLTV. DNA of the CDR3: TGTGCCAGCAGCCTACAAGCCAGGGATTTTTCTGGGGCCAACGTCCTGACTGTC. The rearrangement uses TRBV9 and TRBJ2-6, with D possibly being TRBD1 (5 bases). This CDR3 is 18 amino acids long. Germline CDR1 is SGDLS and CDR2 is YYNGEE. Deletions cut 4 bases from V and 1 base from J, with 18 bases between.

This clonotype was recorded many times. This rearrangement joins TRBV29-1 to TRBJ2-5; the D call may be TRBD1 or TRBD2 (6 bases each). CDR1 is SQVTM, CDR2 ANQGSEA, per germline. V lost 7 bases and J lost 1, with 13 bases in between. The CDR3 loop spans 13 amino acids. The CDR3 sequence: CSGGHGGQETQYF. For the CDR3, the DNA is TGCAGCGGGGGGCACGGGGGCCAAGAGACCCAGTACTTC.

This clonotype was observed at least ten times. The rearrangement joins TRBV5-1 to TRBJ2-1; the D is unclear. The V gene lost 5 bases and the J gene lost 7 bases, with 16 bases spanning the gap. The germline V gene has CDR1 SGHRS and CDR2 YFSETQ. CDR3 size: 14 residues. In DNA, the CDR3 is TGCGCCAGCAGTAACGGACCCCTCGGGAATGAGCAGTTCTTC. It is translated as CASSNGPLGNEQFF.

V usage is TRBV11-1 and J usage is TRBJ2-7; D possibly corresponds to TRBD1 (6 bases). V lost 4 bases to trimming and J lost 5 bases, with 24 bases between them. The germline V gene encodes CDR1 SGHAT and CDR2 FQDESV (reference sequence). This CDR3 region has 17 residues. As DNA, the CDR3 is TGTGCCAGCAGCTCGCGAGGGAAGGGGACAACTTTAAACGAGCAGTACTTC. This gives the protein CASSSRGKGTTLNEQYF.